This T cell receptor beta chain was documented in a study of cytomegalovirus exposure and HLA in healthy donors. Study conclusions and caveats: The investigators catalogued 164 TCR beta chains as cytomegalovirus-associated. A reported reduction in N-insertions relative to the roughly 610-donor mean was seen in an Asian-associated ancestry cluster in a later analysis. Upon later analysis, TCR association rates were observed to vary by HLA locus, being highest for DRB1 and lowest for HLA-C. Most of the CMV-associated TCR beta chains (in a later analysis) appeared to be HLA-restricted.

About this clone: Its target is unknown.

V lost 3 bases to trimming and J lost 12 bases, with 8 bases between them. From germline, CDR1 is SEHNR and CDR2 FQNEAQ (reference sequence). The CDR3 extends over 11 amino acids. Both 60 Vbeta primers and 13 Jbeta primers went into the PCR. Produced via immunoSEQ multiplex PCR; TCRdb's table is partial and in-frame only. The sample has 130,000 or so clones, 77% seen once; the top ten hold 1.6%. This chain links TRBV7-9 with TRBJ1-4; D is unresolved. Source material: PBMCs. The source of this sequence is a female donor in good health and CMV-seronegative. The CDR3 bases are TGTGCCAGCAGCTTGCGGGAGGAACTGTTTTTT. Its protein is CASSLREELFF.